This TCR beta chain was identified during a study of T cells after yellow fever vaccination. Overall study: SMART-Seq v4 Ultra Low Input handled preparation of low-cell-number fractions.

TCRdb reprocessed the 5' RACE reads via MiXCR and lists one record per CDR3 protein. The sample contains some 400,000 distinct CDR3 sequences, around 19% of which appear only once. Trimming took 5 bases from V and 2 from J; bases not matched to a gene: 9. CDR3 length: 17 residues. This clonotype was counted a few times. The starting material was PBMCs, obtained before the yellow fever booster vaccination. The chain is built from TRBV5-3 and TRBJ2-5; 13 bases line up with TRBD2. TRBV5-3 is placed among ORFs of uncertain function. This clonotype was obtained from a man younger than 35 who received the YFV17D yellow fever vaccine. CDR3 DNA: TGTGCCAGAAGTCATCGACTAGCGGGGGGCGGGCAAGAGACCCAGTACTTC. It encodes CARSHRLAGGGQETQYF.